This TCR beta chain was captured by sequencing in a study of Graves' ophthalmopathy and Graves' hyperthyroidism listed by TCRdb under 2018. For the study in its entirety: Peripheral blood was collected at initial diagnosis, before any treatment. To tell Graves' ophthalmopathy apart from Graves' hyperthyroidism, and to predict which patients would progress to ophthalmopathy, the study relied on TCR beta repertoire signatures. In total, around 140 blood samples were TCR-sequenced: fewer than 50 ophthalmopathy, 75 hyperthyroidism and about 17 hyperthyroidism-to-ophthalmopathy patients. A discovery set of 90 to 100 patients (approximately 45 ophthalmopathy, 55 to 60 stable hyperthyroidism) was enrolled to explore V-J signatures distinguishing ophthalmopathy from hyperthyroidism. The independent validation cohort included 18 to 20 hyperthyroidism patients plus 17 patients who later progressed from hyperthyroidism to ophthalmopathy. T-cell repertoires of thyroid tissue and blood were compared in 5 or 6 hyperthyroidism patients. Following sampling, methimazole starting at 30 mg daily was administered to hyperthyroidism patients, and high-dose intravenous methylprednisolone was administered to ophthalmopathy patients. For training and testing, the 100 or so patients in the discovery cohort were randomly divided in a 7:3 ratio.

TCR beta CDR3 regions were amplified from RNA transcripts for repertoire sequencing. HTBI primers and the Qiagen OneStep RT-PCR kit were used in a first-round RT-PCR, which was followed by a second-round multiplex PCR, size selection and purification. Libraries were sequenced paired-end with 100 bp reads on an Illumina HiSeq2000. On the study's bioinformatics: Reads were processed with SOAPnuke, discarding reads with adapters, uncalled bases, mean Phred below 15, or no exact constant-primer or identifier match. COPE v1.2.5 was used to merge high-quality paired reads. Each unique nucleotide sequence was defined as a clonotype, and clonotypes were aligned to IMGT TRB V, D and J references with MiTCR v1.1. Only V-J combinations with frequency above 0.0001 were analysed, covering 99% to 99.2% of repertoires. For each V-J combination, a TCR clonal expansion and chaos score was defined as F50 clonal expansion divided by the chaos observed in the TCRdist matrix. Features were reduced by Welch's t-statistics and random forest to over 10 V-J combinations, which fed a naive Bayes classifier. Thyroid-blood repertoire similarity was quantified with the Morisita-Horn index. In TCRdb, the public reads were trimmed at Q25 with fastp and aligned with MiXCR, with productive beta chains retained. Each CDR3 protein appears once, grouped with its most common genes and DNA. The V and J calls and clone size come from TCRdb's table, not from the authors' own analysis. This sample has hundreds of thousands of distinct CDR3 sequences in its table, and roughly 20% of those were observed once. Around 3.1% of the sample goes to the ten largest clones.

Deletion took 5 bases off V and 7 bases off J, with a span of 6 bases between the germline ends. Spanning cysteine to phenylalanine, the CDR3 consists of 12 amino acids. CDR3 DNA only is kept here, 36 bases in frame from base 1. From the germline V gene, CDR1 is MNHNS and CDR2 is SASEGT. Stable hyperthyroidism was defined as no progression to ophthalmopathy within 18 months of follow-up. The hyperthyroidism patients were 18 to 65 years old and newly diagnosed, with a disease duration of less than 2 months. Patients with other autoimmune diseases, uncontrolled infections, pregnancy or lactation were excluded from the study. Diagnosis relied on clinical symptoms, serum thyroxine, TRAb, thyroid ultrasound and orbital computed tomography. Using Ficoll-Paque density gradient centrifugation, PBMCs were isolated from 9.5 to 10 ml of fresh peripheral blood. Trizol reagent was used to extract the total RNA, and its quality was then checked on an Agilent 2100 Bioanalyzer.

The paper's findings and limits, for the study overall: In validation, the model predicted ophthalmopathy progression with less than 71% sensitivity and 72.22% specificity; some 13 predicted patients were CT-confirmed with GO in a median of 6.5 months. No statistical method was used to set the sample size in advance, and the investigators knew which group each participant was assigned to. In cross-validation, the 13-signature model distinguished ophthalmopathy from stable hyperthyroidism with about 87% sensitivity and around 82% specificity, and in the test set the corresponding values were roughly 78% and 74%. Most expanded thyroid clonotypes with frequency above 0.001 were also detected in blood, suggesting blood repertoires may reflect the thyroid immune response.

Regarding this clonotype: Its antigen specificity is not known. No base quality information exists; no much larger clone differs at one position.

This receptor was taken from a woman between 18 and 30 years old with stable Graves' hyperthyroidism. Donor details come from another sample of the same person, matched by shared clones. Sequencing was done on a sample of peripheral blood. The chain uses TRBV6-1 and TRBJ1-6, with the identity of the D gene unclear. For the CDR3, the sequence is CASSLQNSPLHF. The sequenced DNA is TGTGCCAGCAGTCTTCAGAATTCACCCCTCCACTTT.